One sample yielded the 25 T cell receptor beta chains listed below, sequenced in a study of metastatic and nonmetastatic thyroid tumors. TCRdb ran MiXCR on the PCR reads. In the table there are 15,000 to 25,000 clones, 25% to 30% of which are singletons. Every patient was untreated before thyroid surgery. Sequencing was performed on blood. Source of these receptors: a male donor with papillary thyroid cancer or a benign thyroid nodule (not recorded which). Some clones in this sample may be carry-over from other donors' samples.

Within the sample, this clone is medium-sized. The chain couples TRBV18 to TRBJ2-2; no clear D. The CDR3 runs to 14 residues. Per germline, CDR1 KGHSH and CDR2 LQKENI. Trimming took off 1 base at V and 0 bases at J, with 3 bases between the two ends. CDR3 DNA: TGTGCCAGCTCACCACTGGCGAACACCGGGGAGCTGTTTTTT. Translating it yields CASSPLANTGELFF. Complete variable domain (other parts from reference TRBV18 and TRBJ2-2): NAGVMQNPRHLVRRRGQEARLRCSPMKGHSHVYWYRQLPEEGLKFMVYLQKENIIDESGMPKERFSAEFPKEGPSILRIQQVVRGDSAAYFCASSPLANTGELFFGEGSRLTVL.

V is TRBV11-2 and J is TRBJ2-1; TRBD1 aligns across 9 bases. CDR3 length equals 17 residues. Germline CDR1 SGHAT, CDR2 FQNNGV. After removal of 5 bases from V and 4 bases from J, the junction contained 12 bases not matched to a gene. CDR3 sequence (DNA): TGTGCCAGCAGCCAATTATCCTCCGGGACAGGGTACAATGAGCAGTTCTTC. Translation gives CASSQLSSGTGYNEQFF.

This clone is medium-sized in the sample. The genes are TRBV6-2 or TRBV6-3 and TRBJ2-1; 10 positions match TRBD2. The CDR3 has 15 amino acids. Looked up from germline, CDR1 is MNHEY and CDR2 is SVGEGT. V trimming: 7 bases; J trimming: 4 bases; junction bases outside the gene matches: 7. DNA of the CDR3: TGTGCCAGCAACCCTAGCGGGGGCCCTTACAATGAGCAGTTCTTC. Its protein is CASNPSGGPYNEQFF.

The V gene is TRBV4-1, the J gene TRBJ2-2, with unresolved D. The germline V gene encodes CDR1 MGHRA and CDR2 YSYEKL. V was clipped by 4 bases and J by 4 bases, with 4 bases between them. This CDR3 region has 12 residues. The DNA for the CDR3 is TGCGCCAGCAGCCCACTCACCGGGGAGCTGTTTTTT. Its protein product is CASSPLTGELFF.

This clone was picked up many times. The V and J genes are TRBV29-1 and TRBJ1-1; D is ambiguous. The CDR3 contains 14 residues. Germline V gives CDR1 SQVTM, CDR2 ANQGSEA. V was pared by 0 bases and J by 8 bases, with 16 bases between. The CDR3 DNA sequence: TGCAGCGTTGAAGAGAATAGGTCGGGCCGAGAAGCTTTCTTT. It codes for CSVEENRSGREAFF.

The V call is TRBV7-2, the J call TRBJ2-2; weak D call: TRBD1 (5 bases). Trimming removed 2 bases from V and 5 bases from J, with 6 bases in between. Germline assignment: CDR1 SGHTA and CDR2 FQGNSA. The length of the CDR3 is 13 residues. This CDR3 is CASSLRGTGELFF. The CDR3 DNA reads as TGTGCCAGCAGCTTAAGGGGAACCGGGGAGCTGTTTTTT.

Remarks on this clone: Sequence at one end of the junction differs from germline and may be a read error. The chain links TRBV10-2 to TRBJ1-5; no reliable D call. The CDR3 extends over 17 amino acids. Germline CDR1 reads WSHSY; CDR2 reads SAAADI. The CDR3 loop reads CASSEHFRAGANKPQHF. CDR3 DNA: TGCGCCAGCAGTGAGCATTTCCGGGCCGGCGCCAATAAGCCCCAGCATTTT.

This clone was found once. The chain has TRBV4-1 and TRBJ2-3; TRBD2 is a possible D gene (7 bases). This CDR3 contains 15 residues. Trimming removed 4 bases at V and 1 base at J, with 12 bases between. CDR1 and CDR2 from the germline V gene are MGHRA and YSYEKL. CDR3 bases: TGCGCCAGCAGCCGTGAAGGGGGGGGCACAGATACGCAGTATTTT. Its translation is CASSREGGGTDTQYF.

This clone was found many times. This may come from a read error, since a much larger clone is one base off. The rearrangement joins TRBV4-1 to TRBJ2-1; D call uncertain. CDR3 size: 16 residues. Germline assignment: CDR1 MGHRA and CDR2 YSYEKL. The CDR3 sequence is CGSSQVDLISYNEQFF. CDR3 DNA sequence: TGCGGCAGCAGCCAAGTGGACCTCATCTCGTACAATGAGCAGTTCTTC.

This clone rates as medium-sized. The chain employs TRBV12-3 or TRBV12-4 and TRBJ1-2; 9 nucleotides align to TRBD1. J gave up 6 bases and V 6 bases, and 8 bases lay outside the gene matches. The CDR3 is 14 residues long. The CDR3 spells CASSNGQGSNGYTF. CDR3 sequence (DNA): TGTGCCAGCAGCAACGGACAGGGGTCGAATGGCTACACCTTC.

The J gene is TRBJ1-6, the V gene TRBV9; maybe TRBD1 (6 bases). Germline assignment: CDR1 SGDLS and CDR2 YYNGEE. V gave up 3 bases and J gave up 8 bases, with 12 bases separating them. The length of the CDR3 is 14 residues. The DNA of the CDR3 is TGTGCCAGCAGCGCATCACCAGGGGATTCACCCCTCCACTTT. Translation: CASSASPGDSPLHF.

The gene calls are TRBV14 and TRBJ1-2; perhaps TRBD1 as D (5 bases). Germline-derived CDR1 and CDR2 are SGHDN and FVKESK. The CDR3 runs 13 residues. V gave up 4 bases and J gave up 4 bases, with 10 bases separating them. CDR3 DNA: TGTGCCAGCAGCCCAGGGACTGTCTATGGCTACACCTTC. It encodes CASSPGTVYGYTF.

This chain connects TRBV5-1 to TRBJ2-3, with 9 bases identical to TRBD1. V was pared by 0 bases and J by 4 bases, with 3 bases of the junction left unmatched. The CDR3 length is 15 residues. Germline CDR1 is SGHRS and CDR2 is YFSETQ. The CDR3 DNA is TGCGCCAGCAGCTTGGTGGGACAGGGCGCAGATACGCAGTATTTT. Translating gives CASSLVGQGADTQYF.

This clone is classed as medium-sized. CDR3 in DNA: TGTGCCAGCAGCGAGCGTTTTTCCTCTGGGGCCAACGTCCTGACTTTC. Amino acid sequence: CASSERFSSGANVLTF. The V call is TRBV27, the J call TRBJ2-6; unclear D gene. This CDR3 is 16 amino acids long. Germline V lookup: CDR1 MNHEY, CDR2 SMNVEV (reference sequence). The V end was cut by 6 bases, the J end by 0 bases, with 12 bases between.

V is TRBV12-5 and J is TRBJ2-3; 12 positions agree with TRBD2. The CDR3 length is 15 residues. V lost 6 bases and J lost 4; bases outside the gene matches: 5. The germline V gene encodes CDR1 LGHNT and CDR2 FRNRAP. CDR3: CASGRGLAGPDTQYF. For the CDR3, the DNA is TGTGCTAGTGGCCGTGGACTAGCGGGGCCAGATACGCAGTATTTT.

With respect to this clone: The CDR3 does not close with the conserved phenylalanine or tryptophan, likely indicating a read error. This rearrangement joins TRBV24-1 to TRBJ2-3, with no clear D. The V end was cut by 5 bases, the J end by 0 bases, with 8 bases between. In germline, CDR1 is KGHDR, CDR2 SFDVKD. The CDR3 is made up of 14 amino acids. This CDR3 is CATSGIISTDTQYL. The CDR3 region has the DNA TGTGCCACCAGTGGCATAATCAGCACAGATACGCAGTATCTT.

This clone is medium-sized. The chain has TRBV20-1 and TRBJ2-1; D remains ambiguous. Germline CDR1 DFQATT, CDR2 SNEGSKA (reference sequence). V lost 3 bases to trimming and J lost 0 bases, with 18 bases between them. This CDR3 comprises 17 residues. The CDR3 sequence: CSASMYREQSSYNEQFF. The DNA of the CDR3 is TGCAGTGCTAGCATGTACAGAGAACAAAGCTCCTACAATGAGCAGTTCTTC.

V is TRBV9 and J is TRBJ2-2; D not certain. The germline V and J ends were trimmed by 0 bases and 1 base, with 4 bases remaining between them. The CDR3 runs 14 residues. Looked up from germline, CDR1 is SGDLS and CDR2 is YYNGEE. As DNA, the CDR3 is TGTGCCAGCAGCGTAGCCGGGAACACCGGGGAGCTGTTTTTT. Translation: CASSVAGNTGELFF. Looking up the rest from reference TRBV9 and TRBJ2-2 gives the full variable domain: DSGVTQTPKHLITATGQRVTLRCSPRSGDLSVYWYQQSLDQGLQFLIQYYNGEERAKGNILERFSAQQFPDLHSELNLSSLELGDSALYFCASSVAGNTGELFFGEGSRLTVL.

This clone was detected only a few times. The genes are TRBV2 and TRBJ2-3; no clear D. This CDR3 is built from 14 residues. From germline, CDR1 is SNHLY and CDR2 FYNNEI. The V end lost 6 bases, the J end lost 7 bases, and 17 bases lay between the germline ends. The CDR3 spells CASSLVGNAYTQYF. The CDR3 nucleotides read TGTGCCAGCAGCCTAGTAGGGAACGCATATACGCAGTATTTT.

The chain joins TRBV24-1 to TRBJ2-7; weak D call: TRBD1 (6 bases). Germline CDR1 KGHDR, CDR2 SFDVKD. V lost 4 bases, J lost 7 bases, and 22 bases lay in between. CDR3 length equals 16 residues. In DNA, the CDR3 is TGTGCCACCAGTGACGCCGGGACACCGACCTACGAAGAGCAGTACTTC. Its translation: CATSDAGTPTYEEQYF.

This clone is medium-sized (0.01 to 0.1%) by share. This chain links TRBV12-3 or TRBV12-4 with TRBJ2-3; 8 nucleotides line up with TRBD2. The CDR3 length is 15 residues. Trimming at V came to 6 bases and at J to 0 bases, leaving 5 bases not matched to a gene. DNA for the CDR3: TGTGCCAGCAGGACTAGCGCACCTAGCACAGATACGCAGTATTTT. This codes for CASRTSAPSTDTQYF.

This clone was detected only once. One junction end does not reproduce the germline sequence, and a read error may be involved. J is TRBJ2-3 and V is TRBV7-2; the D call may be TRBD1 or TRBD2 (5 bases each). The CDR3 is 12 amino acids. Germline V gene data show CDR1 as SGHTA and CDR2 as FQGNSA. The CDR3 is CASSLGRDHEDF. The CDR3 coding sequence is TGTGCCAGCAGCTTAGGCCGGGACCATGAGGATTTT.

V is TRBV6-1 and J is TRBJ2-1; TRBD2 might be the D (6 bases). V was clipped by 3 bases and J by 5 bases, with 11 bases between them. The V gene's germline CDR1 is MNHNS and CDR2 SASEGT. CDR3 length equals 14 residues. CDR3 in amino acids: CASSEEGFDNEQFF. In DNA, the CDR3 is TGTGCCAGCAGTGAGGAGGGCTTTGACAATGAGCAGTTCTTC.

This clone was detected many times. The chain carries TRBV27 and TRBJ2-1; 10 bases are a match to TRBD1. Germline V lookup: CDR1 MNHEY, CDR2 SMNVEV (reference sequence). Trimming at V came to 6 bases and at J to 8 bases, leaving 7 bases not matched to a gene. The CDR3 is 14 residues long. The chain's CDR3 is CASRPGTGAYEQFF. The DNA of the CDR3 is TGTGCCAGCAGGCCCGGGACAGGGGCCTATGAGCAGTTCTTC.

The V and J genes are TRBV4-1 and TRBJ2-1; 7 nucleotides line up with TRBD2. Germline V gives CDR1 MGHRA, CDR2 YSYEKL. The CDR3 runs to 16 residues. V shed 3 bases, J shed 8 bases, and the junction held 13 bases outside the gene matches. The CDR3 DNA follows: TGCGCCAGCAGCCAGGCAGCGGGACCTCTCCGGGATGAGCAGTTCTTC. It specifies CASSQAAGPLRDEQFF.